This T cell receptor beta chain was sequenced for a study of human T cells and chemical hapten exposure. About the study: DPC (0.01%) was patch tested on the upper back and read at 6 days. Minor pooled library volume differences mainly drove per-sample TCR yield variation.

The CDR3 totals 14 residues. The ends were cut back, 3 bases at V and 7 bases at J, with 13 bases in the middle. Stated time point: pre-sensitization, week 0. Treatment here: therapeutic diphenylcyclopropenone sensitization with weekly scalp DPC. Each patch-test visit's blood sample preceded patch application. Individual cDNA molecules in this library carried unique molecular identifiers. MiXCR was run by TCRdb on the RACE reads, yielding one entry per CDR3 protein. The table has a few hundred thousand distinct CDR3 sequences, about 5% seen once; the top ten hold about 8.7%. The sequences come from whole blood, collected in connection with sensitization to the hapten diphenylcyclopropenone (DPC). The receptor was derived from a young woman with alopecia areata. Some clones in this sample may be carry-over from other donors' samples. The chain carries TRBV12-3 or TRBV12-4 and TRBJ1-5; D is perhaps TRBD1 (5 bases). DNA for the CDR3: TGTGCCAGCAGTTTTAGTGGGGGATGGCAGCCCCAGCATTTT. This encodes CASSFSGGWQPQHF.